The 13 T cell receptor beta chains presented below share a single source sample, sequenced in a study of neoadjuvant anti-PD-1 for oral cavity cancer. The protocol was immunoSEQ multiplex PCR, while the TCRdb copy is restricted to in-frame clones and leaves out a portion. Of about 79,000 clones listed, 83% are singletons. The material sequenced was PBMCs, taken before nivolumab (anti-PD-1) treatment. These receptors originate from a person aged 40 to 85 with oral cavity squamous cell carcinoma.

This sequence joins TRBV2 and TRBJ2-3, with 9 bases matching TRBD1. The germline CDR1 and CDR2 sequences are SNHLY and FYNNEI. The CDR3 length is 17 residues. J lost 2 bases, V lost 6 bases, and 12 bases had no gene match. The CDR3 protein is CASSAGQGIRSTDTQYF. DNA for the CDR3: TGTGCCAGCAGCGCCGGACAGGGGATCCGTTCCACAGATACGCAGTATTTT.

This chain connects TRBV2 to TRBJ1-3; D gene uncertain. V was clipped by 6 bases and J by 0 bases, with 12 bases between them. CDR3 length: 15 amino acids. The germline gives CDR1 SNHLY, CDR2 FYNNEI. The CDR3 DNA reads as TGTGCCAGCAGACCGATCACCACCTCTGGAAACACCATATATTTT. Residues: CASRPITTSGNTIYF.

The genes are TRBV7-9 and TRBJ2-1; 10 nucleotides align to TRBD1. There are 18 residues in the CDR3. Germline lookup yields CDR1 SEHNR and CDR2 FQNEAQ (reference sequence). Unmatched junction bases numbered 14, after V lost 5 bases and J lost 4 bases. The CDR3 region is CASSERQGALRGYNEQFF. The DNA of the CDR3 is TGTGCCAGCAGCGAGAGACAGGGGGCCCTCAGGGGTTACAATGAGCAGTTCTTC.

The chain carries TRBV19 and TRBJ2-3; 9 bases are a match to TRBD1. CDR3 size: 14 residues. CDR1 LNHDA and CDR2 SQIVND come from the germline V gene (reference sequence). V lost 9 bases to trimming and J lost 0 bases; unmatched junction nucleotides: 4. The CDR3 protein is CARRQGGSTDTQYF. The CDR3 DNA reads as TGTGCCAGGCGACAGGGGGGGAGCACAGATACGCAGTATTTT.

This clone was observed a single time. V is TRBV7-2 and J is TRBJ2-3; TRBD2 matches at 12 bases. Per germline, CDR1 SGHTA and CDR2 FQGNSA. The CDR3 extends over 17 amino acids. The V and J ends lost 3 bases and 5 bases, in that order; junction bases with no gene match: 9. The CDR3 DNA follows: TGTGCCAGCAGCTTCCTCCTGACTAGCGGGAGTAGAGATACGCAGTATTTT. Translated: CASSFLLTSGSRDTQYF.

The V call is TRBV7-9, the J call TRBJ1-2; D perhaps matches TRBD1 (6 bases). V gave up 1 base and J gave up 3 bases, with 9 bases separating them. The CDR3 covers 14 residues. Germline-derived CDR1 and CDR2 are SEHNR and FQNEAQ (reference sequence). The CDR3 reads CASSLGTVYYGYTF. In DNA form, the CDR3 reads TGTGCCAGCAGCTTAGGGACAGTATACTATGGCTACACCTTC.

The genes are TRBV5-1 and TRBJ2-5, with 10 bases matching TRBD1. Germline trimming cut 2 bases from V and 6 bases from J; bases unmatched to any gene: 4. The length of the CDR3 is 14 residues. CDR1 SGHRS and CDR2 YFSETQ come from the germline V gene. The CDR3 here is CASSFPGQGQTQYF. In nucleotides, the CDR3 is TGCGCCAGCAGCTTTCCGGGACAGGGGCAGACCCAGTACTTC.

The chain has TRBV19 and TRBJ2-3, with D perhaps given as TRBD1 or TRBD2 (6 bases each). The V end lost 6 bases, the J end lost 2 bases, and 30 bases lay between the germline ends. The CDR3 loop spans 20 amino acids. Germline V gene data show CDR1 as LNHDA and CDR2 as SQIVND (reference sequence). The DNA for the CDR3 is TGTGCCAGTAGCACCGGGGGATCCTCTTCAGGGGACTGGATCACAGATACGCAGTATTTT. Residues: CASSTGGSSSGDWITDTQYF.

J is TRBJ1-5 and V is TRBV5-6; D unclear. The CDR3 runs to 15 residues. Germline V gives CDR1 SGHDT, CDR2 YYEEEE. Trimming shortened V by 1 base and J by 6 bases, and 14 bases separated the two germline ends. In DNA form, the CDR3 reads TGTGCCAGCAGCTTGTTTTCGGGCGGAGGTCAGCCCCAGCATTTT. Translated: CASSLFSGGGQPQHF.

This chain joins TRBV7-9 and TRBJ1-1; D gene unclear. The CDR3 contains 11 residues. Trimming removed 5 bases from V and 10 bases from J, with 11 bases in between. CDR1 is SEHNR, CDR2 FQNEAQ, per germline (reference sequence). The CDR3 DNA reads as TGTGCCAGCAGCCACGGACGTGGAGCTTTCTTT. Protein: CASSHGRGAFF.

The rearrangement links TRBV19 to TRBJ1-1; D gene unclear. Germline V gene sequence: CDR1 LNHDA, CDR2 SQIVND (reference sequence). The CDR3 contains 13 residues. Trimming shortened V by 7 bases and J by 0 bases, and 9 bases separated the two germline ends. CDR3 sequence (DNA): TGTGCCAGTATAAACATAGTGAACACTGAAGCTTTCTTT. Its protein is CASINIVNTEAFF.

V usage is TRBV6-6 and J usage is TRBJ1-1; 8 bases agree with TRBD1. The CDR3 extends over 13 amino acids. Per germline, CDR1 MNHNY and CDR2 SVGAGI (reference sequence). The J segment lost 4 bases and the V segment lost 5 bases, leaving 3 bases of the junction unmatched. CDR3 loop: CASSTGQATEAFF. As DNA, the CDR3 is TGTGCCAGCAGTACGGGACAGGCCACTGAAGCTTTCTTT.

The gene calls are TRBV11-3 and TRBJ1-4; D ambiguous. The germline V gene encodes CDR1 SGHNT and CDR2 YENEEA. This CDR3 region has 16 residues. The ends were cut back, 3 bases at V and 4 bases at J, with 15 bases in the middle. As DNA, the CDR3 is TGTGCCAGCAGCTTTTCTTGGGGTAATGATAATGAAAAACTGTTTTTT. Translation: CASSFSWGNDNEKLFF.